This is a list of T cell receptor beta chains from one sample in a study of cytomegalovirus exposure and HLA in healthy donors. Sequenced by immunoSEQ multiplex PCR; TCRdb stores in-frame clones only, minus some. Of about 110,000 clones listed, less than 85% are singletons. The source material was PBMCs. The receptors derive from a woman between 40 and 50 years old in good health and CMV-seropositive. Both conserved end residues are part of each CDR3. A D gene is named only where the DNA matches it firmly.

CDR3 protein	V gene	J gene	D gene
CASSVPPARGHSNQPQHF	TRBV9	TRBJ1-5	-
CATSRQGINTEAFF	TRBV15	TRBJ1-1	-
CASRKGNAEGGTQYF	TRBV2	TRBJ2-3	-
CASGDNWNTEAFF	TRBV27	TRBJ1-1	-
CAISSTGRGNTIYF	TRBV10-3	TRBJ1-3	TRBD1
CAWDLAGGADTQYF	TRBV30	TRBJ2-3	TRBD2
CASSRDLAGGPLGEQFF	TRBV4-2	TRBJ2-1	TRBD2
CASRRDTEAFF	TRBV25-1	TRBJ1-1	-
CASSQDHGTSGLAQHF	TRBV4-3	TRBJ1-5	-
CASSFKGASSYNEQFF	TRBV4-1	TRBJ2-1	TRBD1